This T cell receptor (beta chain) was found in a study of T cell responses to AZD1222 COVID-19 vaccine. For the study at large: Researchers grouped second doses given at about 4 or about 12 weeks into one pool. Study observations and caveats: Among the donors, most were white British and more were female, and clonal diversity was possibly underestimated. It was only a handful of AZD1222 recipients who were seropositive at baseline.

Some clones are missing from TCRdb's copy, which holds only in-frame ones; the method was immunoSEQ multiplex PCR. Found here are about 140,000 clones, about 94% of them singletons; the top ten hold under 4.5%. The V segment lost 4 bases and the J segment 3 bases; nucleotides outside the gene matches: 6. The CDR3 contains 14 residues. CDR1 is LGHDT, CDR2 YNNKEL, per germline (reference sequence). As regards this clone: Its antigen is as yet unknown.

The chain is built from TRBV3-1 (or the pseudogene TRBV3-2) and TRBJ2-7, with 7 nucleotides matching TRBD1. This clonotype was sampled from an adult in good health. The sample was peripheral blood, taken on day 0 of AZD1222 vaccination. The CDR3 region has the DNA TGTGCCAGCAGCCCCCACAGGGGATTCTACGAGCAGTACTTC. The encoded protein is CASSPHRGFYEQYF.